This TCR beta chain came from a study of human T cells and chemical hapten exposure. Time point defined: healthy volunteer bleed at 2 weeks. Sequencing started from total RNA isolated from unfractionated whole blood. This clonotype was detected many times. MiXCR, run by TCRdb on the RACE reads, gives a single entry per CDR3 protein. Of 80,000 to 100,000 distinct CDR3 sequences listed, around 8.8% are singletons. Per germline, CDR1 KGHDR and CDR2 SFDVKD. The CDR3 is made up of 13 amino acids. Trimming removed 7 bases from V and 3 bases from J; junction bases left unmatched: 4. The V and J genes are TRBV24-1 and TRBJ1-1, with 7 positions matching TRBD1. This clonotype was sampled from a female donor in good health. Some clones in this sample may be carry-over from other donors' samples. The sequenced sample was whole blood. In nucleotides, the CDR3 is TGTGCCACCAGCGGGACAGCCGACACTGAAGCTTTCTTT. It specifies CATSGTADTEAFF.